Listed below are T cell receptor beta chains from one sample, sequenced in a study of radiotherapy plus CTLA-4 blockade in lung cancer. TCRdb's table, derived via immunoSEQ multiplex PCR, lists solely in-frame clones and lacks some. The top ten clones hold 8.5% to 9% of a sample with some 37,000 clones, around 79% of them seen once. The sequences come from peripheral blood, collected from a patient treated with radiotherapy plus ipilimumab. These receptors were taken from a human donor with non-small cell lung cancer who had stable disease on radiotherapy plus ipilimumab. The CDR3 runs from the conserved cysteine through the conserved F or W. The D gene is left open where the match is weak. Clone size, where shown, is once, few, many, or a class for clones that have expanded.

CDR3 DNA	CDR3 protein	clone size	V gene	J gene	D gene
TGTGCCAGCAGCCGGGACAGGGATATCACAGATACGCAGTATTTT	CASSRDRDITDTQYF	.	TRBV5-6	TRBJ2-3	TRBD1
TGCAGCGTTGAAAGGACAGGGACTAACTATGGCTACACCTTC	CSVERTGTNYGYTF	once	TRBV29-1	TRBJ1-2	TRBD1
TGTGCCAGCAGCGCTAGGGGAAACACTGAAGCTTTCTTT	CASSARGNTEAFF	.	TRBV7-6	TRBJ1-1	.
TGTGCCAGCAGCTTATTGGAGGAGCAGTACTTC	CASSLLEEQYF	medium-sized	TRBV7-9	TRBJ2-7	.
TGTGCCAGCAGCTCGGGGGGGAGTGAGCAGTTCTTC	CASSSGGSEQFF	.	TRBV13	TRBJ2-1	TRBD2
TGTGCCAGCAGCCATCCTTCGGGGGTTGGGGGCTCACCCCTCCACTTT	CASSHPSGVGGSPLHF	.	TRBV7-2	TRBJ1-6	.
TGTGCCAGCAGCTTAGTTTGGGCAGGGACTGAAGCTTTCTTT	CASSLVWAGTEAFF	few	TRBV7-2	TRBJ1-1	.
TGCGCCAGCAGCCAAGATGTAGGGGGCAATCAGCCCCAGCATTTT	CASSQDVGGNQPQHF	.	TRBV4-3	TRBJ1-5	.
TGTGCCAGCAGTTACAACGGAAATAATCAGCCCCAGCATTTT	CASSYNGNNQPQHF	.	TRBV6-6	TRBJ1-5	.
TGTGCCAGCAGCTTAGGATCAGGAGGAAGCTCCTACAATGAGCAGTTCTTC	CASSLGSGGSSYNEQFF	few	TRBV7-8	TRBJ2-1	.
TGTGCCAGCAGCGTAGGCGGTCCGGATCAGCCCCAGCATTTT	CASSVGGPDQPQHF	.	TRBV9	TRBJ1-5	.
TGTGCCAGCAGCTTAGCGCTAGGCCGTGGACCAGATACGCAGTATTTT	CASSLALGRGPDTQYF	once	TRBV11-2	TRBJ2-3	.
TGTGCCAGCAGTGATGAACAGTCTTATGGCTACACCTTC	CASSDEQSYGYTF	.	TRBV2	TRBJ1-2	.
TGTGCCAGCAGCGTAGCCATGTTTCCCGGGACAGGGTATCTAGTAGATTATGGCTACACCTTC	CASSVAMFPGTGYLVDYGYTF	.	TRBV9	TRBJ1-2	TRBD1
TGTGCCACCAAGGACTTCAGCTCCTACAATGAGCAGTTCTTC	CATKDFSSYNEQFF	.	TRBV15	TRBJ2-1	.
TGTGCCAGCAGCGTAGATCGGCCCAGTAGCACAGATACGCAGTATTTT	CASSVDRPSSTDTQYF	.	TRBV9	TRBJ2-3	.
TGTGCCAGCAGCTTAGCGTGGTTGGGGAACACTGAAGCTTTCTTT	CASSLAWLGNTEAFF	.	TRBV7-2	TRBJ1-1	.
TGTGCCAGCAGGACGGGACAGGACACCGGGGAGCTGTTTTTT	CASRTGQDTGELFF	.	TRBV27	TRBJ2-2	TRBD1
TGCGCCAGCAGCTTGGGAGACAGCCCCAACAATGAGCAGTTCTTC	CASSLGDSPNNEQFF	.	TRBV5-1	TRBJ2-1	.
TGTGCCAGCAGCCCAATCCTGAATCAGCCCCAGCATTTT	CASSPILNQPQHF	.	TRBV6-5	TRBJ1-5	.
TGTGCCAGCAGTGGTCTGGCGTTGGGTCAGTTCACTGAAGCTTTCTTT	CASSGLALGQFTEAFF	.	TRBV25-1	TRBJ1-1	.
TGTGCCATCAGTGAGAGCCAGGCTACTAATGAAAAACTGTTTTTT	CAISESQATNEKLFF	.	TRBV10-3	TRBJ1-4	.
TGTGCCAGCAGCTTAGTTGACAGGGGGCGGGCCTATGGCTACACCTTC	CASSLVDRGRAYGYTF	.	TRBV11-2	TRBJ1-2	TRBD1
TGTGCCAGCAAGCGGGGTAACGTCCGCAATCAGCCCCAGCATTTT	CASKRGNVRNQPQHF	.	TRBV2	TRBJ1-5	.
TGTGCCAGCAAGGCGACCACCGGGCCCGGGGAGCTGTTTTTT	CASKATTGPGELFF	once	TRBV6-1	TRBJ2-2	.
TGTGCCAGCATCGGACAGGGGATTAAATATACTGGCTACACCTTC	CASIGQGIKYTGYTF	.	TRBV19	TRBJ1-2	TRBD1
TGTGCCAGCAGTCTTAAGCTGGGAGCCGGGGAGCTGTTTTTT	CASSLKLGAGELFF	.	TRBV6-5	TRBJ2-2	.
TGTGCCAGCAGCTTAGCCCCAGGGGATAGCAATCAGCCCCAGCATTTT	CASSLAPGDSNQPQHF	.	TRBV7-8	TRBJ1-5	.
TGCAGTGCACCTTCTGCAGATACGCAGTATTTT	CSAPSADTQYF	.	TRBV20-1	TRBJ2-3	.
TGTGCCAGTAGTGCGTCTCCGGGACAGGGGATGGTTGAAGCTTTCTTT	CASSASPGQGMVEAFF	.	TRBV19	TRBJ1-1	TRBD1
TGTGCCATCAGTGAGCCTATACAGGGTGCGGGCACTGAAGCTTTCTTT	CAISEPIQGAGTEAFF	.	TRBV10-3	TRBJ1-1	.
TGCGCCAGCAGCCGGGGGGCTAGCACAGATACGCAGTATTTT	CASSRGASTDTQYF	.	TRBV5-1	TRBJ2-3	.
TGTGCCAGCAACTTCCTACAAGAGACCCAGTACTTC	CASNFLQETQYF	once	TRBV5-6	TRBJ2-5	.
TGTGCCAGCACGCTGACAGGGTTACCTGGCTACACCTTC	CASTLTGLPGYTF	few	TRBV5-4	TRBJ1-2	TRBD1
TGTGCCAGCAGAGCAAATGAGGGGAACACTGAAGCTTTCTTT	CASRANEGNTEAFF	.	TRBV2	TRBJ1-1	.
TGTGCCAGCAGTTACTCCTTCAACACTGAAGCTTTCTTT	CASSYSFNTEAFF	.	TRBV6-5	TRBJ1-1	.
TGTGCCTGGAATTTGGCGGGGAGAGCTTTCTTT	CAWNLAGRAFF	.	TRBV30	TRBJ1-1	.
TGTGCCAGCAGCTTAGGTCCGGATGGCAATGAGCAGTTCTTC	CASSLGPDGNEQFF	.	TRBV7-2	TRBJ2-1	.
TGTGCCAGCAGTTTATCGGGGGGAAGTCAGCCCCAGCATTTT	CASSLSGGSQPQHF	.	TRBV27	TRBJ1-5	.
TGCGCCAGCAGCTTGGCCGGGGCAGGCCTCAATCAAGAGACCCAGTACTTC	CASSLAGAGLNQETQYF	.	TRBV5-1	TRBJ2-5	.
TGTGCCAGCTCACCAGGGAGCCTTCCCCTCTCTGGAAACACCATATATTTT	CASSPGSLPLSGNTIYF	.	TRBV18	TRBJ1-3	.
TGTGCCAGCAGCTTCGACCCTCCTCAGCAGTACTTC	CASSFDPPQQYF	.	TRBV25-1	TRBJ2-7	.
TGTGCCAGCAGGCTACAGGGAAATTTAAACACCATATATTTT	CASRLQGNLNTIYF	.	TRBV28	TRBJ1-3	.
TGTGCCAGCAGCTTAGGGGGCCTATATGGCTACACCTTC	CASSLGGLYGYTF	.	TRBV7-9	TRBJ1-2	.
TGTGCCAGTAGTCAGACCGGACAGGGGGCTTACAATGAGCAGTTCTTC	CASSQTGQGAYNEQFF	.	TRBV19	TRBJ2-1	TRBD1
TGTGCCAGCAGCCCAGGGTTCAACGAGCAGTACTTC	CASSPGFNEQYF	.	TRBV2	TRBJ2-7	.